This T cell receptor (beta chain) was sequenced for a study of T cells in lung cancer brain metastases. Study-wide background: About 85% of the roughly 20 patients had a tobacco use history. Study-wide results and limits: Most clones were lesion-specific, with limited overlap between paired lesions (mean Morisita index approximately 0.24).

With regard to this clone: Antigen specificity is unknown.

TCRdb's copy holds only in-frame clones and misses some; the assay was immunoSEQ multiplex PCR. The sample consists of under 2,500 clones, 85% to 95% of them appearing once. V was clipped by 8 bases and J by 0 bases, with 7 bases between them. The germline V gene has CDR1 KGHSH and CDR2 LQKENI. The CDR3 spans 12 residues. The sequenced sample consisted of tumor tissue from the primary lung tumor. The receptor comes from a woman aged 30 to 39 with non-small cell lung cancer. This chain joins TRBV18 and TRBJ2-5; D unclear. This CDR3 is CASTRDQETQYF. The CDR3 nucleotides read TGTGCCAGCACAAGAGACCAAGAGACCCAGTACTTC.